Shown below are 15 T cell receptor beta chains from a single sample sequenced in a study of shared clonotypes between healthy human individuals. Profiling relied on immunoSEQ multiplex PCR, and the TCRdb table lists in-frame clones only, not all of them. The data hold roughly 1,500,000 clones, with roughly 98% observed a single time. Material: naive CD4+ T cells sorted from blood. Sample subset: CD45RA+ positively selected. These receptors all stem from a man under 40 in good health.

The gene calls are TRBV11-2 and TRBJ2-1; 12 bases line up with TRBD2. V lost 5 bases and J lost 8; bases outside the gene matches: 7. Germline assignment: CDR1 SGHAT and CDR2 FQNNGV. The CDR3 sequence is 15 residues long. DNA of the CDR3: TGTGCCAGCAGCCCTGGACTAGCGGGAACGGATGAGCAGTTCTTC. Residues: CASSPGLAGTDEQFF.

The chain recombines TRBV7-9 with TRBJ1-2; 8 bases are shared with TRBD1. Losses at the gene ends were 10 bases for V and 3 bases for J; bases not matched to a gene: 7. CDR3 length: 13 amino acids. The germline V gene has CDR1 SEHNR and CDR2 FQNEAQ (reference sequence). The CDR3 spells CATQETGDYGYTF. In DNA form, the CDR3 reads TGTGCCACCCAGGAGACAGGGGACTATGGCTACACCTTC.

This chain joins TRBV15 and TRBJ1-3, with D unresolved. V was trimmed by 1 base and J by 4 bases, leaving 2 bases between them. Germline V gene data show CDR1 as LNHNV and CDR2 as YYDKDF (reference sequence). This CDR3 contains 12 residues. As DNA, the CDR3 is TGTGCCACCAGCAGAGTGGGAAACACCATATATTTT. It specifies CATSRVGNTIYF.

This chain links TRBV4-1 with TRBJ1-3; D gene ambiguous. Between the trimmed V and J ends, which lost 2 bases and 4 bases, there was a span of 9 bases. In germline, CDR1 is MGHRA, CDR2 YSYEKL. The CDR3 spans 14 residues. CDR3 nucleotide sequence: TGCGCCAGCAGCCAACCGGGGATAGGAAACACCATATATTTT. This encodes CASSQPGIGNTIYF.

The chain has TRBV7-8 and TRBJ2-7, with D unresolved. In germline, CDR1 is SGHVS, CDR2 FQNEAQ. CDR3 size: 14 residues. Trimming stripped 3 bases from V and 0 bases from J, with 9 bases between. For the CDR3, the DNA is TGTGCCAGCAGCTTCCCGGACGGCTCCTACGAGCAGTACTTC. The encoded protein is CASSFPDGSYEQYF.

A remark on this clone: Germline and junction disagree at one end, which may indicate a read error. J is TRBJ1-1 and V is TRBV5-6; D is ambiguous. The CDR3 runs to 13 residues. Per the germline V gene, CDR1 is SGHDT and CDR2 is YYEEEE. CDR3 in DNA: TGTGCCAGCAGCTTGGTCAAGAACACTGAAGCTTTTTTT. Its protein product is CASSLVKNTEAFF.

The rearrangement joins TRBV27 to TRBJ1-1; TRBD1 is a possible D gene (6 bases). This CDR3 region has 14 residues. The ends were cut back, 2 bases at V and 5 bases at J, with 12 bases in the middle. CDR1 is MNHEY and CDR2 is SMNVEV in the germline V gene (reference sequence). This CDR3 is CASSLQGRETEAFF. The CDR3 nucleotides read TGTGCCAGCAGTTTACAGGGGCGAGAGACTGAAGCTTTCTTT.

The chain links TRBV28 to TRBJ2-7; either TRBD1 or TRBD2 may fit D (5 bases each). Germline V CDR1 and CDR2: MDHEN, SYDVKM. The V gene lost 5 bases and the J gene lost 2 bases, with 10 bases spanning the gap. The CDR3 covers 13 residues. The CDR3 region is CASSRDVAYEQYF. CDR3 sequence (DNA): TGTGCCAGCAGTAGGGACGTTGCCTACGAGCAGTACTTC. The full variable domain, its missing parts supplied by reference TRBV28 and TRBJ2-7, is DVKVTQSSRYLVKRTGEKVFLECVQDMDHENMFWYRQDPGLGLRLIYFSYDVKMKEKGDIPEGYSVSREKKERFSLILESASTNQTSMYLCASSRDVAYEQYFGPGTRLTVT.

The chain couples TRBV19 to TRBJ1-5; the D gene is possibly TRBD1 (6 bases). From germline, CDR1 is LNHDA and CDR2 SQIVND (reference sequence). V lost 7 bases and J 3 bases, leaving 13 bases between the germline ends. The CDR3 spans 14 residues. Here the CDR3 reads CASTPGANNQPQHF. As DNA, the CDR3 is TGTGCCAGTACCCCGGGGGCGAACAATCAGCCCCAGCATTTT.

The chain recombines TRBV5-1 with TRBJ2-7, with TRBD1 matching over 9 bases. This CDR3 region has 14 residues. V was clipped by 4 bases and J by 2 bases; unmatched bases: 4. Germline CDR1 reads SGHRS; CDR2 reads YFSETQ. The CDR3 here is CASSITGGPYEQYF. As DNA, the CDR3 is TGCGCCAGCAGCATAACAGGGGGCCCCTACGAGCAGTACTTC.

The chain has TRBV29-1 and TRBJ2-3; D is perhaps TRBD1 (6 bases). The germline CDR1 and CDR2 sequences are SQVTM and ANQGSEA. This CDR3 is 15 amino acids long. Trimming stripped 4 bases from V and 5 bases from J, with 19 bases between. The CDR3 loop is CSVAAGVHAGDTQYF. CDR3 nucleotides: TGCAGCGTTGCCGCAGGGGTTCATGCTGGAGATACGCAGTATTTT.

The CDR3, as DNA: TGTGCCAGCACCCGGGACTTGAATTCCTACGAGCAGTACTTC. As protein: CASTRDLNSYEQYF. The rearrangement joins TRBV21-1 to TRBJ2-7; the table calls TRBD2, which could not be checked here. TRBV21-1 is deemed a pseudogene. The CDR3 is made up of 14 amino acids.

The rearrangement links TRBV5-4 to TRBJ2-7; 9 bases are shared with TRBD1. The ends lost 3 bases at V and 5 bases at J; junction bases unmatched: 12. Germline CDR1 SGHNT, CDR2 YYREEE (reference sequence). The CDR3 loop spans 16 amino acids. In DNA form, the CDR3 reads TGTGCCAGCAGCTCTACAGCCGGGACAGGGAGTCACGAGCAGTACTTC. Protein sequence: CASSSTAGTGSHEQYF.

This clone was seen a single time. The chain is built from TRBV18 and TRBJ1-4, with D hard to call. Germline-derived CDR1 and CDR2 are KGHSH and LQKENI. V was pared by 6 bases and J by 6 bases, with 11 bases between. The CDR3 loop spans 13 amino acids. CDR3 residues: CASSPWVDEKLFF. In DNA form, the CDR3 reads TGTGCCAGCTCCCCCTGGGTGGATGAAAAACTGTTTTTT.

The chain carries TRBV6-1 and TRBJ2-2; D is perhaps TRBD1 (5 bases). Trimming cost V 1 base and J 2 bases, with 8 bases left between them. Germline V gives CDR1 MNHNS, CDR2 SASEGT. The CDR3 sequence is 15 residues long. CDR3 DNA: TGTGCCAGCAGTGAAGTCAGGGTAAACACCGGGGAGCTGTTTTTT. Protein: CASSEVRVNTGELFF.